This T cell receptor beta chain was captured in a study of blood T cell repertoires in COVID-19. Study context: There were acute and convalescent COVID-19 samples, and they came from the United States, Italy and Spain. The cDNA or gDNA used as material had been derived from T cells, B-cell-depleted T cells, or PBMCs.

The authors' processing: Nucleated cell counts were estimated from reference gene primer amplification. Libraries were prepared by immunoSEQ multiplex PCR; TCRdb keeps only in-frame clonotypes and omits some of them. The DNA was the basis for D and trimming; V, J and clone size are from that table. The profile shows about 240,000 clones, around 90% of them singletons. The CDR3 loop spans 15 amino acids. V dropped 4 bases and J dropped 5; count of bases not matched to a gene: 8. Germline lookup yields CDR1 SGHRS and CDR2 YFSETQ. This chain joins TRBV5-1 and TRBJ1-1, with TRBD1 identical over 10 bases. Sequencing input: peripheral blood. This receptor was obtained from a woman in her twenties or thirties with acute or convalescent COVID-19. The CDR3 bases are TGCGCCAGCAGCCCCCGACAGGGGGCAGGGACTGAAGCTTTCTTT. Encoded protein: CASSPRQGAGTEAFF.